These 24 T cell receptor beta chains came from one sample sequenced in a study of metastatic and nonmetastatic thyroid tumors. Treatment of any kind had been given to no patient before thyroid surgery. MiXCR was used by TCRdb to re-call the PCR reads. The sample has tens of thousands of clones; about 12% are singletons. The specimen was blood. The receptors stem from a female donor with papillary thyroid cancer or a benign thyroid nodule (not recorded which). Some clones in this sample may be carry-over from other donors' samples.

This clone was counted only a few times. The junction departs from the called germline gene at one end, perhaps through a read error. V gene TRBV5-8 combines with J gene TRBJ2-5; maybe TRBD2 (5 bases). Germline CDR1 and CDR2: SGHTS and YDEGEE. The CDR3 covers 12 residues. The CDR3 loop is CASSPRGEEQHF. Written as DNA, the CDR3 is TGTGCCAGCAGCCCCCGGGGAGAAGAGCAGCACTTC.

In its sample, this clone was seen a few times. The genes are TRBV5-5 and TRBJ1-6; D not resolved. V was trimmed by 0 bases and J by 6 bases, leaving 7 bases between them. The CDR3 loop spans 14 amino acids. CDR1 is SGHKS, CDR2 YYEKEE, per germline (reference sequence). The CDR3 DNA is TGTGCCAGCAGCTTGGTGGTGGGTAATTCACCCCTCCACTTT. Translating gives CASSLVVGNSPLHF.

This clone was found a few times. The genes are TRBV2 and TRBJ1-2; weak D call: TRBD1 (6 bases). CDR3 length: 14 amino acids. Germline V gene sequence: CDR1 SNHLY, CDR2 FYNNEI. V was clipped by 7 bases and J by 3 bases, with 15 bases between them. CDR3 region: CASTGTILYYGYTF. CDR3 coding DNA: TGTGCCAGCACCGGGACAATCCTCTACTATGGCTACACCTTC. Full variable domain (rest looked up from reference TRBV2 and TRBJ1-2): EPEVTQTPSHQVTQMGQEVILRCVPISNHLYFYWYRQILGQKVEFLVSFYNNEISEKSEIFDDQFSVERPDGSNFTLKIRSTKLEDSAMYFCASTGTILYYGYTFGSGTRLTVV.

This clone showed up just a few times. V usage is TRBV28 and J usage is TRBJ2-1, with 8 bases matching TRBD1. The CDR3 has 14 amino acids. CDR1 MDHEN and CDR2 SYDVKM come from the germline V gene. Trimming took 5 bases from V and 8 from J; bases not matched to a gene: 8. The CDR3: CASSTGTGRDEQFF. The CDR3 DNA is TGTGCCAGCAGTACCGGGACAGGCAGGGATGAGCAGTTCTTC.

This clone occurred many times. The chain couples TRBV6-5 to TRBJ2-3, with D possibly TRBD2 on 6 matching bases. The CDR3 runs to 17 residues. V was cut by 0 bases and J by 4 bases, with 17 bases left in between. The V gene's germline CDR1 is MNHEY and CDR2 SVGAGI. The CDR3 loop reads CASSYSSGGIVPDTQYF. For the CDR3, the DNA is TGTGCCAGCAGTTACTCCAGCGGAGGGATTGTCCCAGATACGCAGTATTTT.

This clone came up many times. J is TRBJ1-4 and V is TRBV5-1, with D unclear. This CDR3 is built from 15 residues. The V end was cut by 0 bases, the J end by 0 bases, with 6 bases between. Germline lookup yields CDR1 SGHRS and CDR2 YFSETQ. The DNA for the CDR3 is TGCGCCAGCAGCTTGGCCAGCGCAACTAATGAAAAACTGTTTTTT. Its protein product is CASSLASATNEKLFF. The full variable domain, in which reference TRBV5-1 and TRBJ1-4 provide the parts outside the CDR3, is KAGVTQTPRYLIKTRGQQVTLSCSPISGHRSVSWYQQTPGQGLQFLFEYFSETQRNKGNFPGRFSGRQFSNSRSEMNVSTLELGDSALYLCASSLASATNEKLFFGSGTQLSVL.

This clone was counted at least ten times. The V and J genes are TRBV9 and TRBJ2-1; a possible D gene is TRBD1 (6 bases). CDR1 SGDLS and CDR2 YYNGEE come from the germline V gene. Trimming removed 0 bases at V and 6 bases at J, with 13 bases between. The CDR3 length is 15 residues. CDR3 amino acids: CASSVGAKGGNEQFF. Here the CDR3 DNA reads TGTGCCAGCAGCGTAGGGGCTAAAGGGGGCAATGAGCAGTTCTTC.

This clone was counted only a few times. Possible read error: a much larger clone is one base away. The chain joins TRBV30 to TRBJ1-4; no clear D gene. The germline CDR1 and CDR2 sequences are GTSNPN and SVGIG (reference sequence). Trimming shortened V by 5 bases and J by 5 bases, and 9 bases separated the two germline ends. The CDR3 totals 12 residues. CDR3 bases: TGTGCCTGGGGTCACGACAATGAAAAACTGTTTTTT. This gives the protein CAWGHDNEKLFF. The variable domain in full, with the rest retrieved from reference TRBV30 and TRBJ1-4, is SQTIHQWPATLVQPVGSPLSLECTVEGTSNPNLYWYRQAAGRGLQLLFYSVGIGQISSEVPQNLSASRPQDRQFILSSKKLLLSDSGFYLCAWGHDNEKLFFGSGTQLSVL.

The sample holds many counts of this clone. V is TRBV6-5 and J is TRBJ2-2, with D unresolved. Germline lookup yields CDR1 MNHEY and CDR2 SVGAGI. CDR3 size: 13 residues. V was pared by 2 bases and J by 3 bases, with 4 bases between. The DNA of the CDR3 is TGTGCCAGCAGTTACAAGTACACCGGGGAGCTGTTTTTT. Its translation: CASSYKYTGELFF.

In regard to this clone: This could be a read error, since a much larger clone is one nucleotide away. This sequence joins TRBV2 and TRBJ2-5; TRBD2 might be the D (6 bases). Trimming pared 10 bases from V and 5 bases from J, leaving 14 bases between. CDR3 length: 12 amino acids. The germline V gene encodes CDR1 SNHLY and CDR2 FYNNEI. The CDR3 DNA reads TGTGCCACCGGCGGGGTAGGGGAGACCCAGTACTTC. This gives the protein CATGGVGETQYF.

This clone has ten or more counts. The chain couples TRBV20-1 to TRBJ1-5, with 10 positions matching TRBD1. V was clipped by 3 bases and J by 3 bases; unmatched bases: 5. The length of the CDR3 is 15 residues. The germline V gene encodes CDR1 DFQATT and CDR2 SNEGSKA (reference sequence). The CDR3 protein is CSARAGQGNNQPQHF. The CDR3 DNA sequence: TGCAGTGCTAGGGCGGGACAGGGGAACAATCAGCCCCAGCATTTT.

This clone was detected many times. V and J are TRBV4-2 and TRBJ2-7; D unclear. The length of the CDR3 is 15 residues. Per germline, CDR1 LGHNA and CDR2 YNFKEQ. Trimming shortened V by 1 base and J by 0 bases, and 10 bases separated the two germline ends. The CDR3 loop reads CASSQGASPSYEQYF. The CDR3 DNA reads TGTGCCAGCAGCCAAGGGGCCTCCCCCTCCTACGAGCAGTACTTC.

This clone was counted ten times or more. V usage is TRBV6-2 or TRBV6-3 and J usage is TRBJ1-1; D is unresolved. Germline-derived CDR1 and CDR2 are MNHEY and SVGEGT. V was cut by 2 bases and J by 6 bases, with 10 bases left in between. The CDR3 length is 13 residues. CDR3 loop: CASSYAGYAEAFF. The CDR3 nucleotides are TGTGCCAGCAGTTACGCGGGGTACGCTGAAGCTTTCTTT.

This clone was observed at least ten times. The chain recombines TRBV18 with TRBJ1-5; no reliable D call. Germline CDR1 and CDR2: KGHSH and LQKENI. CDR3 length: 14 amino acids. Trimming took 2 bases from V and 0 from J, leaving 5 bases between them. The CDR3 loop reads CASSPIYSNQPQHF. The CDR3 bases are TGTGCCAGCTCACCAATCTATAGCAATCAGCCCCAGCATTTT.

This clone has a count of ten or more. The chain links TRBV27 to TRBJ1-5; possibly TRBD1 for D (6 bases). Trimming took off 7 bases at V and 4 bases at J, with 17 bases between the two ends. The germline V gene encodes CDR1 MNHEY and CDR2 SMNVEV (reference sequence). The CDR3 contains 15 residues. The CDR3, as DNA: TGTGCCAGCAAACTCAGGGGAGGGGCAAATCAGCCCCAGCATTTT. Amino acid sequence: CASKLRGGANQPQHF.

The chain links TRBV3-1 to TRBJ2-7; perhaps TRBD2 as D (5 bases). V lost 2 bases and J lost 4, with 15 bases in between. This CDR3 is 15 amino acids long. Germline CDR1 LGHDT, CDR2 YNNKEL (reference sequence). The CDR3 loop is CASSQRLAGSYEQYF. The DNA of the CDR3 is TGTGCCAGCAGCCAACGGCTAGCTGGATCTTACGAGCAGTACTTC.

In this sample, this clone turned up many times. The chain is built from TRBV4-2 and TRBJ2-2, with D possibly matching TRBD1 (5 bases). Germline V gives CDR1 LGHNA, CDR2 YNFKEQ. The CDR3 has 13 amino acids. With 0 bases removed from V and 7 bases from J, the gap between germline ends came to 6 bases. The CDR3 coding sequence is TGTGCCAGCAGCCAAGACAGGGACGGGGAGCTGTTTTTT. Amino acids: CASSQDRDGELFF.

This clone was counted a few times. The chain employs TRBV28 and TRBJ1-5; TRBD1 might be the D (6 bases). From germline, CDR1 is MDHEN and CDR2 SYDVKM. V lost 6 bases, J lost 1 base, and 19 bases lay in between. CDR3 length: 17 residues. CDR3 protein: CASSPRQVRVSNQPQHF. The DNA for the CDR3 is TGTGCCAGCAGCCCTCGACAGGTCCGGGTGAGCAATCAGCCCCAGCATTTT.

This clone was picked up many times. V gene TRBV9 combines with J gene TRBJ2-3; D remains unclear. Germline assignment: CDR1 SGDLS and CDR2 YYNGEE. The CDR3 is 16 amino acids. Trimming stripped 3 bases from V and 2 bases from J, with 16 bases between. CDR3 loop: CASSDHGRVDTDTQYF. CDR3 DNA sequence: TGTGCCAGCAGCGACCATGGAAGAGTAGACACAGATACGCAGTATTTT.

To note about this clone: No conserved phenylalanine or tryptophan ends this CDR3, so it is likely a read error. The chain is built from TRBV6-5 and TRBJ1-4, with a weak D call TRBD1 (6 bases). The CDR3 spans 12 residues. Germline CDR1 and CDR2: MNHEY and SVGAGI. V was shortened by 7 bases and J by 6 bases, with 9 bases between the two germline ends. CDR3 DNA sequence: TGTGCCAGCAAGGGGGATCATGAAAAACTGTTTCTT. It codes for CASKGDHEKLFL.

V and J are TRBV4-3 and TRBJ2-7; D gene uncertain. The germline CDR1 and CDR2 sequences are LGHNA and YSLEER. V dropped 0 bases and J dropped 6 bases, with 15 bases sitting between them. This CDR3 contains 15 residues. The DNA of the CDR3 is TGCGCCAGCAGCCAAGATCAAGTGGTGGATTTCGAGCAGTACTTC. It encodes CASSQDQVVDFEQYF.

This clone was detected ten times or more. The chain combines TRBV6-1 with TRBJ1-6; D remains unclear. Trimming removed 3 bases at V and 0 bases at J, with 9 bases between. This CDR3 region has 16 residues. Germline V gene data show CDR1 as MNHNS and CDR2 as SASEGT. The CDR3 bases are TGTGCCAGCAGTGACCTGACCGGCTCCTATAATTCACCCCTCCACTTT. This gives the protein CASSDLTGSYNSPLHF.

This clone appeared many times. This rearrangement joins TRBV28 to TRBJ2-7; 10 bases fit TRBD2. V lost 4 bases to trimming and J lost 3 bases; unmatched junction nucleotides: 6. This CDR3 comprises 15 residues. CDR1 is MDHEN, CDR2 SYDVKM, per germline. The DNA for the CDR3 is TGTGCCAGCAGTTATAGAGCGGGAGGGCGCTACGAGCAGTACTTC. Translating it yields CASSYRAGGRYEQYF.

This clone was seen at least ten times. The chain couples TRBV11-2 to TRBJ2-7, with D possibly matching TRBD1 (5 bases). The CDR3 runs 14 residues. The ends were cut back, 5 bases at V and 2 bases at J, with 13 bases in the middle. In germline, CDR1 is SGHAT, CDR2 FQNNGV. CDR3 sequence reads: CASSTGAGTYEQYF. In nucleotides, the CDR3 is TGTGCCAGCAGCACAGGAGCAGGGACCTACGAGCAGTACTTC. The variable domain in full, with the rest retrieved from reference TRBV11-2 and TRBJ2-7, is EAGVAQSPRYKIIEKRQSVAFWCNPISGHATLYWYQQILGQGPKLLIQFQNNGVVDDSQLPKDRFSAERLKGVDSTLKIQPAKLEDSAVYLCASSTGAGTYEQYFGPGTRLTVT.